This passage covers 10 T cell receptor beta chains from one sample sequenced in a study of OX40 agonist ivuxolimab in advanced cancers. Generated by immunoSEQ multiplex PCR, the TCRdb table keeps only in-frame clones and is missing some. Of roughly 80,000 clones in the sample, about nine tenths are singletons; the top ten hold approximately 2.4%. The source material was CD4+ or CD8+ T cells sorted from blood, sampled in a trial of the OX40 agonist ivuxolimab. Receptors originate from an adult with an advanced solid tumor such as melanoma, head and neck, liver or kidney cancer.

The genes are TRBV18 and TRBJ2-5; unclear D gene. Per the germline V gene, CDR1 is KGHSH and CDR2 is LQKENI. Trimming cost V 1 base and J 3 bases, with 6 bases left between them. This CDR3 comprises 13 residues. The CDR3, as DNA: TGTGCCAGCTCACCACGTGGGGAAGAGACCCAGTACTTC. Its protein is CASSPRGEETQYF.

This clone appeared a single time. This chain connects TRBV2 to TRBJ1-5; TRBD1 matches at 7 bases. Looked up from germline, CDR1 is SNHLY and CDR2 is FYNNEI. V was clipped by 6 bases and J by 8 bases; unmatched bases: 13. There are 15 residues in the CDR3. This CDR3 is CASSLQGGEDEPQHF. The CDR3 DNA follows: TGTGCCAGCAGCCTTCAGGGGGGTGAGGACGAGCCCCAGCATTTT.

The V gene is TRBV25-1, the J gene TRBJ2-5; maybe TRBD2 (6 bases). The V gene lost 8 bases and the J gene lost 7 bases, with 14 bases spanning the gap. CDR1 and CDR2 (germline): MGHDK, SYGVNS. This CDR3 has 12 residues. This chain's CDR3 is CASLPEEGTQYF. The CDR3 DNA is TGTGCCAGCCTACCGGAGGAGGGGACCCAGTACTTC.

The chain is built from TRBV2 and TRBJ1-4, with D hard to call. The CDR3 totals 17 residues. Looked up from germline, CDR1 is SNHLY and CDR2 is FYNNEI. With 3 bases removed from V and 4 bases from J, the gap between germline ends came to 18 bases. The CDR3 loop is CASSDLSGWRINEKLFF. The CDR3 nucleotides read TGTGCCAGCAGTGATTTGTCCGGCTGGCGCATTAATGAAAAACTGTTTTTT.

The V and J genes are TRBV5-6 and TRBJ2-3; tentatively, D is TRBD2 (6 bases). Trimming cost V 7 bases and J 2 bases, with 20 bases left between them. CDR1 SGHDT and CDR2 YYEEEE come from the germline V gene. The CDR3 is 16 amino acids. CDR3 sequence (DNA): TGTGCCAGCTTCTCCGGCGGGGTCCCCTACACAGATACGCAGTATTTT. It encodes CASFSGGVPYTDTQYF.

This chain uses TRBV21-1 with TRBJ1-6. TRBV21-1 is noted as a pseudogene. This CDR3 spans 18 amino acids. The CDR3, as DNA: TGTGCCAGCAGCACCACCTTCGAAGGCGGTAAGGAAGATTCACCCCTCCACTTT. Its translation is CASSTTFEGGKEDSPLHF.

V is TRBV6-4 and J is TRBJ1-6; D is perhaps TRBD1 (5 bases). The CDR3 length is 16 residues. CDR1 MRHNA and CDR2 SNTAGT come from the germline V gene. With 0 bases removed from V and 9 bases from J, the gap between germline ends came to 15 bases. DNA of the CDR3: TGTGCCAGCAGTGACTCTGGCAGCAGGGTGGGTTCACCCCTCCACTTT. Its protein product is CASSDSGSRVGSPLHF.

The chain employs TRBV28 and TRBJ2-3; 7 positions agree with TRBD1. Germline CDR1 MDHEN, CDR2 SYDVKM. The CDR3 sequence is 15 residues long. With 5 bases clipped from V and 6 bases from J, the junction kept 11 bases outside the gene matches. The CDR3 here is CASSLGDRDADTQYF. In DNA form, the CDR3 reads TGTGCCAGCAGTCTAGGAGACAGGGACGCTGATACGCAGTATTTT.

The chain couples TRBV5-1 to TRBJ1-1; tentative D call: TRBD1 (5 bases). Germline lookup yields CDR1 SGHRS and CDR2 YFSETQ. Trimming cost V 0 bases and J 0 bases, with 12 bases left between them. This CDR3 has 16 residues. The CDR3 DNA sequence: TGCGCCAGCAGCTTGGTCCCAGGGCCCATGAACACTGAAGCTTTCTTT. Protein sequence: CASSLVPGPMNTEAFF.

The chain uses TRBV27 and TRBJ2-3; D unclear. Trimming pared 1 base from V and 2 bases from J, leaving 4 bases between. Germline loops: CDR1 MNHEY, CDR2 SMNVEV (reference sequence). The CDR3 has 13 residues. The CDR3 loop is CASSLFTTDTQYF. Written as DNA, the CDR3 is TGTGCCAGCAGTTTATTCACCACAGATACGCAGTATTTT.